A selection of T cell receptor beta chains follows, all from one sample in a study of radiotherapy plus CTLA-4 blockade in lung cancer. Some clones are missing from TCRdb's copy, which holds only in-frame ones; the method was immunoSEQ multiplex PCR. The sample consists of fewer than 75,000 clones, roughly 91% of them appearing once. The material sequenced was peripheral blood, taken from a patient treated with radiotherapy plus ipilimumab. These receptors were collected from a human donor with non-small cell lung cancer that progressed on radiotherapy plus ipilimumab. The CDR3 runs from the conserved cysteine through the conserved F or W. A D gene is named only where the DNA matches it firmly. Only some rows state a clone size, as once, few, many or a class for expanded clones.

CDR3: CASSRGAAYNEQFF; DNA: TGTGCCAGCTCACGAGGGGCGGCGTACAATGAGCAGTTCTTC; J: TRBJ2-1; D: -; V: TRBV18; size: -
CDR3: CASSLRGAQPQHF; DNA: TGTGCCAGCAGTTTAAGGGGGGCCCAGCCCCAGCATTTT; J: TRBJ1-5; D: -; V: TRBV28; size: once
CDR3: CATSIGRGGSYEQYF; DNA: TGTGCCACCAGCATTGGGCGGGGGGGCTCCTACGAGCAGTACTTC; J: TRBJ2-7; D: TRBD2; V: TRBV15; size: -
CDR3: CASSEWDRVEKLFF; DNA: TGTGCCAGCAGTGAATGGGACAGGGTTGAAAAACTGTTTTTT; J: TRBJ1-4; D: TRBD1; V: TRBV2; size: -
CDR3: CASTYGDRGGYTF; DNA: TGTGCCAGCACCTATGGGGACCGAGGGGGCTACACCTTC; J: TRBJ1-2; D: -; V: TRBV28; size: -
CDR3: CASSASFGGTGVGYTF; DNA: TGTGCCAGTAGTGCGTCATTTGGAGGGACAGGGGTCGGCTACACCTTC; J: TRBJ1-2; D: TRBD1; V: TRBV19; size: -
CDR3: CASSLWGFGVNTEAFF; DNA: TGTGCCAGCAGTTTATGGGGCTTTGGGGTGAACACTGAAGCTTTCTTT; J: TRBJ1-1; D: -; V: TRBV28; size: -
CDR3: CASSQDSANGTGELFF; DNA: TGTGCCAGCAGCCAAGATAGCGCTAATGGCACCGGGGAGCTGTTTTTT; J: TRBJ2-2; D: -; V: TRBV14; size: -
CDR3: CASSLSLAGAYNEQFF; DNA: TGTGCCAGCAGTTTATCACTAGCGGGAGCCTACAATGAGCAGTTCTTC; J: TRBJ2-1; D: TRBD2; V: TRBV27; size: once
CDR3: CASTQGKNTEAFF; DNA: TGTGCCAGTACACAGGGTAAGAACACTGAAGCTTTCTTT; J: TRBJ1-1; D: -; V: TRBV6-5; size: -
CDR3: CASSSDRALYGYTF; DNA: TGTGCCAGCAGCTCGGACAGGGCCCTCTATGGCTACACCTTC; J: TRBJ1-2; D: TRBD1; V: TRBV6-1; size: -
CDR3: CASSFRQGPQPQHF; DNA: TGTGCCAGCAGTTTTCGACAGGGCCCCCAGCCCCAGCATTTT; J: TRBJ1-5; D: TRBD1; V: TRBV28; size: once
CDR3: CSARSSETQYF; DNA: TGCAGTGCCAGGTCGTCGGAGACCCAGTACTTC; J: TRBJ2-5; D: -; V: TRBV20-1; size: -
CDR3: CASRSGTSSYNEQFF; DNA: TGTGCCAGTAGGTCCGGGACAAGCTCCTACAATGAGCAGTTCTTC; J: TRBJ2-1; D: -; V: TRBV19; size: -
CDR3: CASSYPGSSYNEQFF; DNA: TGTGCCAGCAGCTACCCGGGAAGCTCCTACAATGAGCAGTTCTTC; J: TRBJ2-1; D: -; V: TRBV7-2; size: once
CDR3: CASSRIYSNQPQHF; DNA: TGTGCCAGCAGTCGAATATATAGCAATCAGCCCCAGCATTTT; J: TRBJ1-5; D: -; V: TRBV27; size: -
CDR3: CASSLSLGATDTQYF; DNA: TGTGCCAGCAGCTTAAGCTTGGGGGCCACAGATACGCAGTATTTT; J: TRBJ2-3; D: -; V: TRBV5-4; size: -
CDR3: CASSLLVKNIQYF; DNA: TGTGCCAGCAGTCTGCTAGTCAAAAACATTCAGTACTTC; J: TRBJ2-4; D: -; V: TRBV2; size: -
CDR3: CASSQHPGPNQPQHF; DNA: TGCGCCAGCAGCCAGCATCCGGGACCTAATCAGCCCCAGCATTTT; J: TRBJ1-5; D: -; V: TRBV4-1; size: -
CDR3: CASSLTNRGRTEEQYF; DNA: TGTGCCAGCAGTTTAACTAACAGGGGGCGGACTGAGGAGCAGTACTTC; J: TRBJ2-7; D: TRBD1; V: TRBV27; size: few
CDR3: CASSQTVGTDTQYF; DNA: TGCGCCAGCAGCCAGACGGTTGGCACAGATACGCAGTATTTT; J: TRBJ2-3; D: -; V: TRBV4-1; size: once
CDR3: CASSLGGFGNQPQHF; DNA: TGTGCCAGCAGTTTAGGCGGATTCGGCAATCAGCCCCAGCATTTT; J: TRBJ1-5; D: -; V: TRBV27; size: -
CDR3: CASSLGTANYGYTF; DNA: TGTGCCAGCAGTTTAGGAACAGCTAACTATGGCTACACCTTC; J: TRBJ1-2; D: -; V: TRBV28; size: few
CDR3: CASGRLYGQGDEQYF; DNA: TGTGCTAGTGGCCGCCTTTACGGCCAGGGGGACGAGCAGTACTTC; J: TRBJ2-7; D: TRBD1; V: TRBV12-5; size: -
CDR3: CASSVSAGGSTNEKLFF; DNA: TGTGCCAGCAGCGTATCGGCAGGGGGCTCGACTAATGAAAAACTGTTTTTT; J: TRBJ1-4; D: TRBD1; V: TRBV9; size: few
CDR3: CASSSGGRETQYF; DNA: TGTGCCAGCAGCTCAGGGGGTCGAGAGACCCAGTACTTC; J: TRBJ2-5; D: TRBD1; V: TRBV5-4; size: -
CDR3: CASSIARGATEAFF; DNA: TGTGCCAGTAGTATAGCCCGGGGGGCCACTGAAGCTTTCTTT; J: TRBJ1-1; D: -; V: TRBV19; size: -
CDR3: CASSLDPGQGEKLFF; DNA: TGTGCCAGCAGCTTAGATCCCGGACAGGGTGAAAAACTGTTTTTT; J: TRBJ1-4; D: TRBD1; V: TRBV11-1; size: -
CDR3: CASSLGASGGYNEQFF; DNA: TGTGCCAGCAGCTTAGGGGCTAGCGGGGGCTACAATGAGCAGTTCTTC; J: TRBJ2-1; D: TRBD2; V: TRBV13; size: -
CDR3: CASSDWTTYNEQFF; DNA: TGTGCCAGCAGTGACTGGACCACTTACAATGAGCAGTTCTTC; J: TRBJ2-1; D: -; V: TRBV25-1; size: -
CDR3: CASSVATSGTDTQYF; DNA: TGTGCCAGCAGCGTAGCGACTAGCGGCACAGATACGCAGTATTTT; J: TRBJ2-3; D: TRBD2; V: TRBV9; size: -
CDR3: CASSPGPSYEQYF; DNA: TGTGCCAGCTCACCGGGACCGAGCTACGAGCAGTACTTC; J: TRBJ2-7; D: -; V: TRBV18; size: -
CDR3: CASSHRSSGNTIYF; DNA: TGTGCCAGCAGTCATAGGTCATCTGGAAACACCATATATTTT; J: TRBJ1-3; D: -; V: TRBV28; size: -
CDR3: CASSLARNTEAFF; DNA: TGTGCCAGCAGCTTGGCCAGGAACACTGAAGCTTTCTTT; J: TRBJ1-1; D: -; V: TRBV5-4; size: -
CDR3: CASSDIWRTSTDTQYF; DNA: TGTGCCAGCAGTGATATCTGGCGGACTAGCACAGATACGCAGTATTTT; J: TRBJ2-3; D: -; V: TRBV6-1; size: -
CDR3: CASSPPPDRLEQYF; DNA: TGTGCCAGCAGCCCCCCCCCGGACAGGCTCGAGCAGTACTTC; J: TRBJ2-7; D: TRBD1; V: TRBV7-9; size: -
CDR3: CASRIGTTNSYEQYF; DNA: TGTGCCAGCAGGATCGGGACAACTAACTCCTACGAGCAGTACTTC; J: TRBJ2-7; D: -; V: TRBV28; size: -
CDR3: CASRRGTEKLFF; DNA: TGTGCCAGCAGGAGGGGAACGGAAAAACTGTTTTTT; J: TRBJ1-4; D: -; V: TRBV27; size: -
CDR3: CASSLSGQDNQPQHF; DNA: TGTGCCAGCAGTTTATCGGGACAGGACAATCAGCCCCAGCATTTT; J: TRBJ1-5; D: TRBD1; V: TRBV28; size: medium-sized
CDR3: CASSSQGEGVGYTF; DNA: TGTGCCAGCAGTTCCCAGGGGGAAGGGGTCGGCTACACCTTC; J: TRBJ1-2; D: TRBD1; V: TRBV27; size: -